One sample yielded the 10 T cell receptor beta chains listed below, sequenced in a study of cytomegalovirus exposure and HLA in healthy donors. PCR amplification relied on 60 Vbeta primers (plus 13 Jbeta primers). Measured with immunoSEQ multiplex PCR; TCRdb has only the in-frame clones, and not every one. Here the sample table reports approximately 54,000 clones. The sample consisted of PBMCs. These receptors all stem from a middle-aged woman in good health and CMV-seronegative.

The CDR3 loop is CASSPGTGRTYEQYF. In DNA, the CDR3 is TGTGCCAGCAGTCCAGGGACAGGACGTACCTACGAGCAGTACTTC. The V gene is TRBV27, the J gene TRBJ2-7, with 8 bases matching TRBD1. Germline assignment: CDR1 MNHEY and CDR2 SMNVEV (reference sequence). V dropped 5 bases and J dropped 2; count of bases not matched to a gene: 8. The CDR3 loop spans 15 amino acids.

The chain carries TRBV18 and TRBJ2-6, with 8 bases identical to TRBD1. V was pared by 5 bases and J by 2 bases, with 14 bases of the junction left unmatched. Per the germline V gene, CDR1 is KGHSH and CDR2 is LQKENI. There are 19 residues in the CDR3. CDR3 DNA: TGTGCCAGCTCATCGACAGGGGTATTCCGTCAGGCTGGGGCCAACGTCCTGACTTTC. Its protein is CASSSTGVFRQAGANVLTF.

Written as DNA, the CDR3 is TGTGCCATCGCCGGAGGAGGGTCCTATGGCTACACCTTC. Its translation is CAIAGGGSYGYTF. The rearrangement joins TRBV10-3 to TRBJ1-2; no clear D. In germline, CDR1 is ENHRY, CDR2 SYGVKD. The V end lost 8 bases, the J end lost 4 bases, and 14 bases lay between the germline ends. The CDR3 is 13 amino acids.

This sequence joins TRBV7-2 and TRBJ2-7, with D perhaps TRBD2 (7 bases). The CDR3 has 14 residues. Germline CDR1 is SGHTA and CDR2 is FQGNSA. Trimming shortened V by 5 bases and J by 2 bases, and 13 bases separated the two germline ends. The CDR3 protein is CASSRGDNPYEQYF. CDR3 bases: TGTGCCAGCAGCCGGGGGGACAATCCCTACGAGCAGTACTTC.

This sequence joins TRBV2 and TRBJ1-3, with 8 bases matching TRBD1. The CDR3 totals 15 residues. V trimming: 6 bases; J trimming: 3 bases; junction bases outside the gene matches: 7. In germline, CDR1 is SNHLY, CDR2 FYNNEI. The CDR3 sequence is CASSLTGVDGNTIYF. The CDR3 DNA follows: TGTGCCAGCAGCCTGACAGGGGTCGATGGAAACACCATATATTTT.

The genes are TRBV30 and TRBJ1-2, with D tentatively TRBD1 (6 bases). V dropped 4 bases and J dropped 5 bases, with 14 bases sitting between them. Germline CDR1 and CDR2: GTSNPN and SVGIG (reference sequence). The CDR3 covers 13 residues. CDR3 region: CAWMRTATYGYTF. CDR3 bases: TGTGCCTGGATGAGGACAGCTACTTATGGCTACACCTTC.

CDR3 DNA sequence: TGTGCCAGCTCACCAACAGGGGGCCCGGATACGCAGTATTTT. It translates to CASSPTGGPDTQYF. The rearrangement uses TRBV18 and TRBJ2-3, with 9 bases aligning to TRBD1. V trimming: 2 bases; J trimming: 6 bases; junction bases outside the gene matches: 3. Germline CDR1 KGHSH, CDR2 LQKENI. The CDR3 has 14 amino acids. Filled out from reference TRBV18 and TRBJ2-3, the complete variable domain reads NAGVMQNPRHLVRRRGQEARLRCSPMKGHSHVYWYRQLPEEGLKFMVYLQKENIIDESGMPKERFSAEFPKEGPSILRIQQVVRGDSAAYFCASSPTGGPDTQYFGPGTRLTVL.

J is TRBJ2-3 and V is TRBV18; no definite D call. V was trimmed by 0 bases and J by 6 bases, leaving 19 bases between them. This CDR3 region has 17 residues. From germline, CDR1 is KGHSH and CDR2 LQKENI. CDR3 sequence (DNA): TGTGCCAGCTCACCACCGAGAAGTGGTGTCGTCGCGGATACGCAGTATTTT. This encodes CASSPPRSGVVADTQYF.

DNA of the CDR3: TGTGCCAGCAGCGCGCAGGCCCACATGAACACTGAAGCTTTCTTT. Translated, it gives CASSAQAHMNTEAFF. The V call is TRBV4-2, the J call TRBJ1-1, with D unresolved. The germline V and J ends were trimmed by 5 bases and 0 bases, with 13 bases remaining between them. There are 15 residues in the CDR3. The germline CDR1 and CDR2 sequences are LGHNA and YNFKEQ.

V is TRBV29-1 and J is TRBJ2-5; the D gene is possibly TRBD2 (5 bases). CDR3 length: 13 residues. Trimming took off 4 bases at V and 5 bases at J, with 14 bases between the two ends. CDR1 and CDR2 (germline): SQVTM, ANQGSEA. CDR3 nucleotides: TGCAGCGTTGCGAGGGCGGAGAGGGAGACCCAGTACTTC. Its translation: CSVARAERETQYF. Based on the CDR3 plus reference TRBV29-1 and TRBJ2-5, the full variable domain is SAVISQKPSRDICQRGTSLTIQCQVDSQVTMMFWYRQQPGQSLTLIATANQGSEATYESGFVIDKFPISRPNLTFSTLTVSNMSPEDSSIYLCSVARAERETQYFGPGTRLLVL.